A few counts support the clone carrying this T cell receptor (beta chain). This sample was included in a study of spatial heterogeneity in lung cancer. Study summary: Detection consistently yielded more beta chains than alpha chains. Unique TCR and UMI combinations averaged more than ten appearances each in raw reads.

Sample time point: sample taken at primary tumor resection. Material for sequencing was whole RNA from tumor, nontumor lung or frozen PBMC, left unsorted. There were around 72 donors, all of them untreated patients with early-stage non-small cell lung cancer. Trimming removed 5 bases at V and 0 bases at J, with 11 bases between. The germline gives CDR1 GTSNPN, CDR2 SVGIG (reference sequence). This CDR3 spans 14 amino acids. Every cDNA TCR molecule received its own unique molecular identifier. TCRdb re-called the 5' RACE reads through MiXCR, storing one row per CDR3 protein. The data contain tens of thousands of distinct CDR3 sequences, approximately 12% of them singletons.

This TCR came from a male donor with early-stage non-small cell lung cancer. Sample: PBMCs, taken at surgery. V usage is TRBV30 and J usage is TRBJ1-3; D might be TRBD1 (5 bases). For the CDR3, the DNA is TGTGCCTGGGGGGGTTTTTACTCTGGAAACACCATATATTTT. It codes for CAWGGFYSGNTIYF. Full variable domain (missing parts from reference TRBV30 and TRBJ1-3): SQTIHQWPATLVQPVGSPLSLECTVEGTSNPNLYWYRQAAGRGLQLLFYSVGIGQISSEVPQNLSASRPQDRQFILSSKKLLLSDSGFYLCAWGGFYSGNTIYFGEGSWLTVV.